This TCR beta chain was found in a study of T cells after yellow fever vaccination. Germline CDR1 reads SGHTA; CDR2 reads FQGNSA. The CDR3 has 12 residues. Trimming pared 4 bases from V and 10 bases from J, leaving 11 bases between. TCRdb reprocessed the 5' RACE reads via MiXCR and lists one record per CDR3 protein. This table has 300,000 to 400,000 distinct CDR3 sequences, about 8.7% appearing once. The genes are TRBV7-2 and TRBJ2-1; D unclear. This sample comprised PBMCs, obtained on the day of the first yellow fever vaccination. This receptor was identified in a man between 18 and 29 years old who received the YFV17D yellow fever vaccine. CDR3 bases: TGTGCCAGCAGCTCCAGGAGTCAAGAGCAGTTCTTC. As protein: CASSSRSQEQFF.